The rows below give T cell receptor beta chains drawn from one sample of a study of identical twins. TCRdb reprocessed the 5' RACE reads with MiXCR, giving one entry per CDR3 protein. The sample lists 700,000 or so distinct CDR3 sequences, about 20% occurring once. These same data were also listed under a study on T cells expressing NK-cell markers.

The material sequenced was PBMCs. The receptors come from a woman younger than 35 in good health. The CDR3 runs from the conserved cysteine through the conserved F or W. The order of the fields is D gene, J gene, clone size, V gene, CDR3 protein, CDR3 DNA. A D gene is named only where the DNA matches it firmly. For some rows the clone size is stated as once, few or many, or as a class when expanded; others skip it.

d_gene: NA; j_gene: TRBJ2-1; abundance: many; v_gene: TRBV12-3/TRBV12-4; CDR3aa: CASSSTGLNEQFF; CDR3nt: TGTGCCAGCAGTTCCACAGGGTTGAATGAGCAGTTCTTC
d_gene: NA; j_gene: TRBJ2-7; abundance: few; v_gene: TRBV30; CDR3aa: CAWSVLAGYEQYF; CDR3nt: TGTGCCTGGAGTGTACTTGCGGGCTACGAGCAGTACTTC
d_gene: NA; j_gene: TRBJ2-1; abundance: NA; v_gene: TRBV7-9; CDR3aa: CASSVRVSSYNEQFF; CDR3nt: TGTGCCAGCAGCGTACGGGTAAGCTCCTACAATGAGCAGTTCTTC
d_gene: NA; j_gene: TRBJ2-1; abundance: many; v_gene: TRBV9; CDR3aa: CASSVADNEQFF; CDR3nt: TGTGCCAGCAGCGTAGCTGACAATGAGCAGTTCTTC
d_gene: NA; j_gene: TRBJ1-1; abundance: NA; v_gene: TRBV11-1; CDR3aa: CASSSSYYTEAFF; CDR3nt: TGTGCCAGCAGCTCCAGTTATTACACTGAAGCTTTCTTT
d_gene: NA; j_gene: TRBJ2-3; abundance: many; v_gene: TRBV20-1; CDR3aa: CSARTEADTQYF; CDR3nt: TGCAGTGCCCGGACTGAAGCAGATACGCAGTATTTT
d_gene: NA; j_gene: TRBJ1-2; abundance: few; v_gene: TRBV10-3; CDR3aa: CAMTEGRYGYTF; CDR3nt: TGTGCCATGACGGAAGGGCGCTATGGCTACACCTTC
d_gene: NA; j_gene: TRBJ2-7; abundance: few; v_gene: TRBV6-5; CDR3aa: CASSYSGTQTYEQYF; CDR3nt: TGTGCCAGCAGTTACTCGGGGACGCAAACCTACGAGCAGTACTTC
d_gene: NA; j_gene: TRBJ2-3; abundance: NA; v_gene: TRBV20-1; CDR3aa: CSARVLPNTDTQYF; CDR3nt: TGCAGTGCTAGAGTTTTACCCAACACAGATACGCAGTATTTT
d_gene: NA; j_gene: TRBJ2-7; abundance: few; v_gene: TRBV12-3/TRBV12-4; CDR3aa: CASSRVNSYEQYF; CDR3nt: TGTGCCAGCAGTAGAGTGAATTCCTACGAGCAGTACTTC
d_gene: TRBD2; j_gene: TRBJ2-1; abundance: many; v_gene: TRBV6-4; CDR3aa: CASSETSGAYNEQFF; CDR3nt: TGTGCCAGCAGTGAGACTAGCGGAGCCTACAATGAGCAGTTCTTC
d_gene: NA; j_gene: TRBJ2-4; abundance: many; v_gene: TRBV20-1; CDR3aa: CSARQGLAKNIQYF; CDR3nt: TGCAGTGCTAGACAGGGATTAGCCAAAAACATTCAGTACTTC
d_gene: NA; j_gene: TRBJ2-7; abundance: NA; v_gene: TRBV9; CDR3aa: CASSVGGPGSYEQYF; CDR3nt: TGTGCCAGCAGCGTAGGGGGGCCCGGCTCCTACGAGCAGTACTTC
d_gene: NA; j_gene: TRBJ2-5; abundance: few; v_gene: TRBV7-2; CDR3aa: CASSLAPRETQYF; CDR3nt: TGTGCCAGCAGCTTAGCCCCGAGGGAGACCCAGTACTTC
d_gene: NA; j_gene: TRBJ2-7; abundance: NA; v_gene: TRBV7-9; CDR3aa: CASSPVTGYEQYF; CDR3nt: TGTGCCAGCAGCCCTGTAACAGGCTACGAGCAGTACTTC
d_gene: NA; j_gene: TRBJ2-1; abundance: NA; v_gene: TRBV5-5; CDR3aa: CASSYGGAGGNEQFF; CDR3nt: TGTGCCAGCAGCTACGGGGGAGCGGGTGGCAATGAGCAGTTCTTC
d_gene: TRBD1; j_gene: TRBJ1-5; abundance: NA; v_gene: TRBV20-1; CDR3aa: CSATENRGNQPQHF; CDR3nt: TGCAGTGCTACAGAAAACAGGGGAAATCAGCCCCAGCATTTT
d_gene: NA; j_gene: TRBJ1-2; abundance: few; v_gene: TRBV4-3; CDR3aa: CASSQDREVYGYTF; CDR3nt: TGCGCCAGCAGCCAAGACAGGGAGGTCTATGGCTACACCTTC
d_gene: NA; j_gene: TRBJ2-1; abundance: few; v_gene: TRBV7-9; CDR3aa: CASSPSLRPELFF; CDR3nt: TGTGCCAGCAGCCCCTCACTGCGGCCCGAGCTGTTCTTC
d_gene: TRBD1; j_gene: TRBJ2-2; abundance: few; v_gene: TRBV12-3/TRBV12-4; CDR3aa: CASRGQGLGGELFF; CDR3nt: TGTGCCAGCAGGGGACAGGGGCTGGGCGGGGAGCTGTTTTTT
d_gene: TRBD2; j_gene: TRBJ2-3; abundance: NA; v_gene: TRBV5-6; CDR3aa: CASSLGGGARDTQYF; CDR3nt: TGTGCCAGCAGCTTGGGCGGGGGGGCCAGGGATACGCAGTATTTT
d_gene: TRBD1; j_gene: TRBJ2-3; abundance: few; v_gene: TRBV5-1; CDR3aa: CASSLGTGQDTQYF; CDR3nt: TGCGCCAGCAGCCTAGGGACAGGGCAAGATACGCAGTATTTT
d_gene: NA; j_gene: TRBJ2-3; abundance: NA; v_gene: TRBV20-1; CDR3aa: CSASSTITDTQYF; CDR3nt: TGCAGTGCTAGTTCGACGATCACAGATACGCAGTATTTT
d_gene: TRBD2; j_gene: TRBJ2-3; abundance: NA; v_gene: TRBV6-1; CDR3aa: CASSERGGGADTQYF; CDR3nt: TGTGCCAGCAGTGAAAGAGGCGGGGGAGCAGATACGCAGTATTTT
d_gene: TRBD1; j_gene: TRBJ2-4; abundance: many; v_gene: TRBV12-3/TRBV12-4; CDR3aa: CASSPGTGVKNIQYF; CDR3nt: TGTGCCAGCAGTCCCGGGACAGGAGTCAAAAACATTCAGTACTTC
d_gene: NA; j_gene: TRBJ2-1; abundance: NA; v_gene: TRBV30; CDR3aa: CAWSVMPADNEQFF; CDR3nt: TGTGCCTGGAGTGTAATGCCGGCCGACAATGAGCAGTTCTTC
d_gene: TRBD2; j_gene: TRBJ2-1; abundance: NA; v_gene: TRBV12-3/TRBV12-4; CDR3aa: CACSLSGGRGDLNEQFF; CDR3nt: TGTGCCTGCAGTTTATCTGGCGGGAGGGGGGACCTCAATGAGCAGTTCTTC
d_gene: NA; j_gene: TRBJ2-7; abundance: few; v_gene: TRBV24-1; CDR3aa: CATSDWPTDSSYEQYF; CDR3nt: TGTGCCACCAGTGATTGGCCCACGGACAGCTCCTACGAGCAGTACTTC
d_gene: NA; j_gene: TRBJ2-2; abundance: NA; v_gene: TRBV10-3; CDR3aa: CAISPATGNTGELFF; CDR3nt: TGTGCCATCAGCCCCGCGACAGGGAACACCGGGGAGCTGTTTTTT
d_gene: NA; j_gene: TRBJ1-1; abundance: NA; v_gene: TRBV10-3; CDR3aa: CAIRATENTEAFF; CDR3nt: TGTGCCATCAGGGCGACAGAGAACACTGAAGCTTTCTTT
d_gene: NA; j_gene: TRBJ1-6; abundance: NA; v_gene: TRBV2; CDR3aa: CASGPRGARSHSPLHF; CDR3nt: TGTGCCAGCGGACCGAGGGGCGCACGGTCCCATTCACCCCTCCACTTT
d_gene: NA; j_gene: TRBJ2-1; abundance: NA; v_gene: TRBV11-2; CDR3aa: CASSLDHGPGEQFF; CDR3nt: TGTGCCAGCAGCTTAGATCACGGCCCCGGGGAGCAGTTCTTC
d_gene: NA; j_gene: TRBJ1-4; abundance: few; v_gene: TRBV12-3/TRBV12-4; CDR3aa: CASSLTGLRLFF; CDR3nt: TGTGCCAGCAGTCTCACAGGGCTGAGGCTGTTTTTT
d_gene: NA; j_gene: TRBJ2-1; abundance: NA; v_gene: TRBV27; CDR3aa: CASIATRRHNEQFF; CDR3nt: TGTGCCAGCATTGCCACTAGGAGGCACAATGAGCAGTTCTTC